This T cell receptor (beta chain) was captured by sequencing in a study of T cell responses to AZD1222 COVID-19 vaccine. The study, taken as a whole, reports: No day 14 peak samples; only post-peak repertoires were characterized.

The CDR3 consists of 14 residues. Trimming took 5 bases from V and 4 from J; bases not matched to a gene: 2. Germline CDR1 and CDR2: MNHEY and SMNVEV (reference sequence). Second-dose schedules of about 4 or about 12 weeks were combined. Data came from immunoSEQ multiplex PCR; TCRdb stores just in-frame clones and leaves some out. The sample shows roughly 110,000 clones, 75% to 95% of them seen only once. For this clone: No antigen is known for it.

This chain uses TRBV27 with TRBJ1-1; 12 nucleotides agree with TRBD1. Sequencing used peripheral blood, obtained 28 days after the second AZD1222 dose. This receptor was taken from an adult who received the AZD1222 COVID-19 vaccine. DNA for the CDR3: TGTGCCAGCAGTCCGGGACAGGGGGCCACTGAAGCTTTCTTT. This sequence encodes CASSPGQGATEAFF.